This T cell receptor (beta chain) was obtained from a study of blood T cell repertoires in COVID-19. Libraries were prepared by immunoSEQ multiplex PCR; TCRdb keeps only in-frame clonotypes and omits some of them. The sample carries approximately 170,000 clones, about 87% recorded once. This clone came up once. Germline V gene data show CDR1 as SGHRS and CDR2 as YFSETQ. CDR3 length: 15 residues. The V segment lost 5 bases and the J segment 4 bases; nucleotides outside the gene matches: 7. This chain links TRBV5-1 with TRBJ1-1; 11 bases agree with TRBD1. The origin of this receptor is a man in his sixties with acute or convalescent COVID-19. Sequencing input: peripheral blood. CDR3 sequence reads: CASRVGQGASTEAFF. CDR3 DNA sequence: TGCGCCAGCAGGGTTGGACAGGGGGCATCCACTGAAGCTTTCTTT.